Shown below are 22 T cell receptor beta chains from a single sample sequenced in a study of vaccination and CD4 T cells after COVID-19. Which antigens these TCRs recognize remains unknown. Treatment described: roughly 11-day PBMC culture with coronavirus spike peptide pools or control peptides (ViraFEST assay). An Oncomine TCR Beta short-read assay was used to sequence the DNA from cultured CD4+ T cells. MiXCR, run by TCRdb on the PCR reads, gives a single entry per CDR3 protein. The table includes around 4,400 distinct CDR3 sequences, 78% detected once. The sequencing sample was made of CD4+ T cells from blood, cultured in vitro. Receptors were obtained from a human donor who had recovered from COVID-19.

The rearrangement uses TRBV15 and TRBJ1-2, with 7 nucleotides matching TRBD1. CDR1 is LNHNV, CDR2 YYDKDF, per germline (reference sequence). This CDR3 comprises 15 residues. The trim removed 1 base at V and 2 bases at J, leaving 4 bases unmatched. CDR3 region: CATSRGQGGNYGYTF. Here the CDR3 DNA reads TGTGCCACCAGCAGAGGACAGGGAGGGAACTATGGCTACACCTTC. Full variable domain (remainder filled in from reference TRBV15 and TRBJ1-2): DAMVIQNPRYQVTQFGKPVTLSCSQTLNHNVMYWYQQKSSQAPKLLFHYYDKDFNNEADTPDNFQSRRPNTSFCFLDIRSPGLGDTAMYLCATSRGQGGNYGYTFGSGTRLTVV.

V and J are TRBV30 and TRBJ1-1, with D perhaps matching TRBD1 (5 bases). The V gene lost 5 bases and the J gene lost 5 bases, with 18 bases spanning the gap. The CDR3 runs to 14 residues. CDR1 and CDR2 (germline): GTSNPN, SVGIG (reference sequence). The CDR3 region has the DNA TGTGCCTGGGGAAAAGGGACCCGGGGAACTGAAGCTTTCTTT. Translated, it gives CAWGKGTRGTEAFF.

CDR3 sequence (DNA): TGTGCCAGCAGCCGCCAGGGGTCGCCCTACGAGCAGTACTTC. This encodes CASSRQGSPYEQYF. J is TRBJ2-7 and V is TRBV28, with TRBD1 as a possible D gene (6 bases). The CDR3 runs 14 residues. Trimming shortened V by 6 bases and J by 2 bases, and 14 bases separated the two germline ends. CDR1 and CDR2 (germline): MDHEN, SYDVKM.

This clonotype is classed as hyperexpanded (1% or more). This rearrangement joins TRBV20-1 to TRBJ1-5; TRBD1 is a possible D gene (6 bases). This CDR3 contains 16 residues. The V end lost 3 bases, the J end lost 2 bases, and 17 bases lay between the germline ends. The germline CDR1 and CDR2 sequences are DFQATT and SNEGSKA (reference sequence). The CDR3 loop reads CSASLSGEVRNQPQHF. CDR3 in DNA: TGCAGTGCTAGTCTGTCAGGGGAGGTCCGCAATCAGCCCCAGCATTTT.

The chain combines TRBV20-1 with TRBJ2-2; 12 bases match TRBD2. The CDR3 covers 15 residues. Germline lookup yields CDR1 DFQATT and CDR2 SNEGSKA (reference sequence). V gave up 5 bases and J gave up 4 bases; unmatched junction bases: 5. The CDR3 loop is CSAPLAGGITGELFF. The DNA of the CDR3 is TGCAGTGCTCCTCTAGCGGGGGGGATCACCGGGGAGCTGTTTTTT.

The chain's CDR3 is CASSARAGTYEQYF. The CDR3 DNA sequence: TGTGCCAGCAGTGCTCGCGCAGGGACCTACGAGCAGTACTTC. This chain links TRBV6-1 with TRBJ2-7; TRBD1 might be the D (5 bases). V was clipped by 4 bases and J by 2 bases, with 12 bases between them. Germline V gene lookup returns CDR1 MNHNS and CDR2 SASEGT. The CDR3 covers 14 residues.

The V gene is TRBV19, the J gene TRBJ1-1, with a weak D call TRBD1 (5 bases). Germline lookup yields CDR1 LNHDA and CDR2 SQIVND (reference sequence). V lost 2 bases and J lost 3, with 16 bases in between. This CDR3 has 16 residues. The CDR3 protein is CASSIRGQGGDTEAFF. The CDR3 DNA reads TGTGCCAGTAGTATAAGAGGGCAGGGAGGCGACACTGAAGCTTTCTTT.

V usage is TRBV6-2 or TRBV6-3 and J usage is TRBJ1-1; perhaps TRBD1 as D (5 bases). The length of the CDR3 is 13 residues. V was trimmed by 2 bases and J by 4 bases, leaving 8 bases between them. In germline, CDR1 is MNHEY, CDR2 SVGEGT. The CDR3: CASSYQRGTEAFF. The CDR3 DNA reads as TGTGCCAGCAGTTACCAGAGGGGCACTGAAGCTTTCTTT.

For this clonotype: One end of the junction is discordant with germline, which a read error may explain. The gene calls are TRBV6-4 and TRBJ2-6; D perhaps matches TRBD1 (5 bases). The CDR3 covers 14 residues. Germline CDR1 MRHNA, CDR2 SNTAGT. Here the CDR3 reads CASESRAGTNVLTF. In DNA form, the CDR3 reads TGTGCCAGTGAGAGCAGGGCTGGGACCAACGTCCTGACTTTC.

The rearrangement joins TRBV20-1 to TRBJ1-2; D is possibly TRBD1 (5 bases). CDR3 length: 14 residues. Trimming left V 0 bases short and J 0 bases short, with 8 bases between. Germline V lookup: CDR1 DFQATT, CDR2 SNEGSKA (reference sequence). The CDR3 bases are TGCAGTGCTAGAGATCCGGGGGCTAACTATGGCTACACCTTC. It codes for CSARDPGANYGYTF.

For this clonotype: A read error may account for a junction end that differs from germline. The J gene is TRBJ1-2, the V gene TRBV5-3; D is ambiguous. TRBV5-3 is assigned to the ORF class and has an uncertain function. The CDR3 sequence is 16 residues long. The CDR3 nucleotides read TGTGCCAGCAGCTTGGAGATTATCGCACCTTCAAATGGCTACACCTTC. This gives the protein CASSLEIIAPSNGYTF.

This clonotype ranks as medium-sized. This chain connects TRBV19 to TRBJ2-5, with D perhaps given as TRBD1 or TRBD2 (5 bases each). Germline CDR1 LNHDA, CDR2 SQIVND (reference sequence). The CDR3 covers 15 residues. V was shortened by 1 base and J by 1 base, with 10 bases between the two germline ends. The CDR3 here is CASSIGGAVQETQYF. For the CDR3, the DNA is TGTGCCAGTAGTATAGGAGGGGCAGTCCAAGAGACCCAGTACTTC.

This chain links TRBV7-2 with TRBJ1-1, with D possibly being TRBD1 (5 bases). Per germline, CDR1 SGHTA and CDR2 FQGNSA. V was shortened by 8 bases and J by 0 bases, with 10 bases between the two germline ends. This CDR3 is built from 13 residues. The CDR3 protein is CASRAGMNTEAFF. The DNA for the CDR3 is TGTGCCAGCCGGGCAGGGATGAACACTGAAGCTTTCTTT.

The CDR3 nucleotides read TGTGCCAGCACCCCGATTACAGGGAATAACTATGGCTACACCTTC. This sequence encodes CASTPITGNNYGYTF. This chain links TRBV12-3 or TRBV12-4 with TRBJ1-2, with a weak D call TRBD1 (6 bases). This CDR3 spans 15 amino acids. V gave up 7 bases and J gave up 1 base, with 16 bases separating them.

J is TRBJ1-2 and V is TRBV20-1, with D maybe TRBD1 (5 bases). The V end lost 3 bases, the J end lost 3 bases, and 11 bases lay between the germline ends. This CDR3 comprises 13 residues. The germline gives CDR1 DFQATT, CDR2 SNEGSKA (reference sequence). This CDR3 reads CSASRGADYGYTF. CDR3 nucleotides: TGCAGTGCTAGTCGCGGGGCTGACTATGGCTACACCTTC.

The V gene is TRBV18, the J gene TRBJ1-5; D is undetermined. Between the trimmed V and J ends, which lost 3 bases and 0 bases, there was a span of 9 bases. CDR3 length: 15 amino acids. The V gene's germline CDR1 is KGHSH and CDR2 LQKENI. The CDR3 spells CASSPPVPSNQPQHF. The CDR3 DNA is TGTGCCAGCTCACCTCCGGTCCCTAGCAATCAGCCCCAGCATTTT.

This clonotype was found once. The chain is built from TRBV20-1 and TRBJ1-6; 9 bases align to TRBD1. CDR1 is DFQATT, CDR2 SNEGSKA, per germline (reference sequence). The CDR3 sequence is 12 residues long. The junction had 4 bases not matched to a gene; V was cut back by 6 bases and J by 10 bases. The chain's CDR3 is CSAGQGGSPLHF. CDR3 sequence (DNA): TGCAGTGCGGGACAGGGAGGATCACCCCTCCACTTT.

The chain joins TRBV7-6 to TRBJ1-1, with D unclear. The CDR3 is 13 amino acids. The V gene's germline CDR1 is SGHVS and CDR2 FNYEAQ. Trimming pared 2 bases from V and 4 bases from J, leaving 8 bases between. CDR3 nucleotides: TGTGCCAGCAGCTTACACGGCGGCACTGAAGCTTTCTTT. Translated, it gives CASSLHGGTEAFF.

The CDR3 here is CASSYSTGWGGYTF. The CDR3 nucleotides are TGTGCCAGCAGTTACTCGACAGGGTGGGGTGGCTACACCTTC. This chain uses TRBV6-5 with TRBJ1-2, with 7 bases fitting TRBD1. The ends lost 0 bases at V and 7 bases at J; junction bases unmatched: 5. The CDR3 sequence is 14 residues long. Germline assignment: CDR1 MNHEY and CDR2 SVGAGI.

The chain uses TRBV7-3 and TRBJ1-1; TRBD1 aligns across 8 bases. Germline lookup yields CDR1 SGHTA and CDR2 FQGTGA. The CDR3 loop spans 15 amino acids. Trimming took 2 bases from V and 5 from J; bases not matched to a gene: 7. The CDR3 spells CASSLGAGGGTEAFF. The CDR3 DNA reads as TGTGCCAGCAGCTTAGGGGCAGGGGGCGGTACTGAAGCTTTCTTT.

The chain has TRBV5-4 and TRBJ2-2; D gene uncertain. V was shortened by 4 bases and J by 1 base, with 11 bases between the two germline ends. This CDR3 is built from 15 residues. The germline V gene has CDR1 SGHNT and CDR2 YYREEE (reference sequence). In DNA, the CDR3 is TGTGCCAGCAGCCGGAATTATAGGAACACCGGGGAGCTGTTTTTT. It codes for CASSRNYRNTGELFF. Using reference TRBV5-4 and TRBJ2-2 for the parts outside the CDR3, the full variable domain is ETGVTQSPTHLIKTRGQQVTLRCSSQSGHNTVSWYQQALGQGPQFIFQYYREEENGRGNFPPRFSGLQFPNYSSELNVNALELDDSALYLCASSRNYRNTGELFFGEGSRLTVL.

By share of the sample, this clonotype is large. The chain couples TRBV7-2 to TRBJ2-5, with TRBD2 identical over 9 bases. Germline V gene data show CDR1 as SGHTA and CDR2 as FQGNSA. The CDR3 spans 15 residues. Trimming at V came to 5 bases and at J to 5 bases, leaving 9 bases not matched to a gene. CDR3 sequence (DNA): TGTGCCAGCAGCCCGGGACTAGCCGGGGAGGAGACCCAGTACTTC. Amino acids: CASSPGLAGEETQYF.